The entry below gives a single T cell receptor beta chain sequence along with its context. Its antigen is currently unknown. The data were produced by immunoSEQ multiplex PCR, yet TCRdb's version contains in-frame clones alone and is incomplete. The sample comprises approximately 160,000 clones, about 91% of which are singletons, and 3% to 4% rests with the top ten. CDR3 length equals 13 residues. The V gene's germline CDR1 is MNHEY and CDR2 SVGAGI. V shed 6 bases, J shed 8 bases, and the junction held 8 bases outside the gene matches. The sample originates from a study of T cell responses to AZD1222 COVID-19 vaccine. The study, taken as a whole, reports: CD4 TCRs associated with vaccination spanned spike, dominating at 160-218 and 743-854. Baseline serostatus was positive in only a handful of AZD1222 recipients. Rises in breadth and depth of Spike-specific TCRs came after two AZD1222 doses. The donor group comprised mostly white British people and more females; the analysis possibly underestimated clonal diversity.

This chain uses TRBV6-5 with TRBJ1-2; 8 nucleotides match TRBD1. The material sequenced was peripheral blood, taken on day 0 of MenACWY control vaccination. The sequence came from an adult in good health. CDR3 sequence: CASSASTGVGYTF. The CDR3 DNA reads as TGTGCCAGCAGCGCGTCGACAGGGGTCGGCTACACCTTC.